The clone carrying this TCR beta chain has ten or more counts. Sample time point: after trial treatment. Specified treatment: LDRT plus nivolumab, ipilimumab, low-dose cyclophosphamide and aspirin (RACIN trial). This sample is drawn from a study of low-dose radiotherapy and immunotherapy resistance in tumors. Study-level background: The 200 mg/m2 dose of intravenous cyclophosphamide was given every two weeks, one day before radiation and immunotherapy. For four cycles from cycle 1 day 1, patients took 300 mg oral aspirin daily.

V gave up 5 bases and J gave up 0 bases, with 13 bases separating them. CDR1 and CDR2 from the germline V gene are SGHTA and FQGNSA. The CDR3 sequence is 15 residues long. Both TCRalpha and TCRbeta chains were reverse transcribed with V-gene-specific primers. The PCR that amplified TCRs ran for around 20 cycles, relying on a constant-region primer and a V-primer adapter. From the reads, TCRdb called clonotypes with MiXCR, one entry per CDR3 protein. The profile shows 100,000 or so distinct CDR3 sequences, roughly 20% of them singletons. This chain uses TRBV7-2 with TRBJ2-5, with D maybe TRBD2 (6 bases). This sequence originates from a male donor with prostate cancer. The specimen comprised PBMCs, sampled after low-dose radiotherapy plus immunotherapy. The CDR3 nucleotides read TGTGCCAGCAGCAGAGCCCGGACTAACCAAGAGACCCAGTACTTC. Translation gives CASSRARTNQETQYF. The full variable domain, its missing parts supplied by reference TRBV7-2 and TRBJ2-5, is GAGVSQSPSNKVTEKGKDVELRCDPISGHTALYWYRQSLGQGLEFLIYFQGNSAPDKSGLPSDRFSAERTGGSVSTLTIQRTQQEDSAVYLCASSRARTNQETQYFGPGTRLLVL.